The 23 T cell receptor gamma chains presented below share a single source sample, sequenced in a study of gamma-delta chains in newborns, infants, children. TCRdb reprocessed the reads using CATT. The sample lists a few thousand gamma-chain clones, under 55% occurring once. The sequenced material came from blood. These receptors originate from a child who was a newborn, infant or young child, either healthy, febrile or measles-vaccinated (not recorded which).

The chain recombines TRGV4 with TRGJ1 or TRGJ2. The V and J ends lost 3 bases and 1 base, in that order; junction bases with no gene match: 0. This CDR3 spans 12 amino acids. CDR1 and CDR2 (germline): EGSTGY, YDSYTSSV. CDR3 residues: CATWDNYYKKLF. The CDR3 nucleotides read TGTGCCACCTGGGATAATTATTATAAGAAACTCTTT.

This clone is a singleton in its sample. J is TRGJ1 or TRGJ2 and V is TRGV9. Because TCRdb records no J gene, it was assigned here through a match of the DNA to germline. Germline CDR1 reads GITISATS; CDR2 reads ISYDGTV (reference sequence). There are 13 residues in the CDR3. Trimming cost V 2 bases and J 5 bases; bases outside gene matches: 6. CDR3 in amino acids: CALWEGRDYKKLF. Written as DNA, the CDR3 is TGTGCCTTGTGGGAGGGGCGGGATTATAAGAAACTCTTT.

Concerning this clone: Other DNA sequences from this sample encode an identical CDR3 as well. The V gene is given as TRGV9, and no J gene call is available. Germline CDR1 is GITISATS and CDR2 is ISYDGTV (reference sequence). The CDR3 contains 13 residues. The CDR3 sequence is CALWDPCDYKKLF. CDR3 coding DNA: TGCGCCTTGTGGGACCCTTGTGATTATAAGAAGCTCTTT.

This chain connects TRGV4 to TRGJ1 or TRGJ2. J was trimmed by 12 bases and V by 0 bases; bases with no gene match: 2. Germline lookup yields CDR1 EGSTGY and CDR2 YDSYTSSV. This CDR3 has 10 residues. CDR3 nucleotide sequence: TGTGCCACCTGGGATGGGGGGAAACTCTTT. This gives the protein CATWDGGKLF.

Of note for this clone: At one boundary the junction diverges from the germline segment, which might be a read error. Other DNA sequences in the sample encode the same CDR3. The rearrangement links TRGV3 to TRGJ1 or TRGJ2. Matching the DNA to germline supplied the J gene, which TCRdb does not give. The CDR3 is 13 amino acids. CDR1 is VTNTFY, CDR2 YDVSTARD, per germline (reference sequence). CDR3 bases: TGCGCCACCTGGGACAGGCGGTATTATAAGAAACTCTTT. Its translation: CATWDRRYYKKLF.

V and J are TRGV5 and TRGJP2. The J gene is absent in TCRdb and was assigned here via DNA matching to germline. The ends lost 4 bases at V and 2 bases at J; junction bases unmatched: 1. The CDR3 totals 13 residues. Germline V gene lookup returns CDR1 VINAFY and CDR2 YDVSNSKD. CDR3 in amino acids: CATWESSDWIKTF. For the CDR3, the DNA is TGTGCCACCTGGGAGAGTAGTGATTGGATCAAGACGTTT.

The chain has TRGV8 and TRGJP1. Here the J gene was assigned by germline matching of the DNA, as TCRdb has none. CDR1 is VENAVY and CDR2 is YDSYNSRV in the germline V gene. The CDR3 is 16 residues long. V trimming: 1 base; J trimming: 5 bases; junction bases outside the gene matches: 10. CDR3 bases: TGTGCCACCTGGGATAGCGGTATGGGGACTGGTTGGTTCAAGATATTT. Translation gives CATWDSGMGTGWFKIF.

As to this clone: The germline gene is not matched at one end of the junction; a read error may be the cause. The CDR3 here is CATHSRDWIKTF. In DNA form, the CDR3 reads TGTGCCACACATAGTAGGGATTGGATCAAGACGTTT. The genes are TRGV4 and TRGJP2. The J gene, missing from TCRdb, was assigned here through DNA to germline matching. Looked up from germline, CDR1 is EGSTGY and CDR2 is YDSYTSSV. CDR3 size: 12 residues.

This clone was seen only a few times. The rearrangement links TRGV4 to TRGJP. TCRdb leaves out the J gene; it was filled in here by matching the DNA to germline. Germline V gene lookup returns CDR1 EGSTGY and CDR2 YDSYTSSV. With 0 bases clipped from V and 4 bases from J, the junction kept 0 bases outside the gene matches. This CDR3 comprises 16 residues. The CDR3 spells CATWDGQELGKKIKVF. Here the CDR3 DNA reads TGTGCCACCTGGGATGGGCAAGAGTTGGGCAAAAAAATCAAGGTATTT.

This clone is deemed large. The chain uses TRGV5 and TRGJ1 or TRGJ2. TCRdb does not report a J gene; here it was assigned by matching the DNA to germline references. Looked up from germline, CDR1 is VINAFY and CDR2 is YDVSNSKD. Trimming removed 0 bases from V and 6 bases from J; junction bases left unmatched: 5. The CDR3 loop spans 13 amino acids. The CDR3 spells CATWDRRGYKKLF. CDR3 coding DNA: TGTGCCACCTGGGACAGGCGGGGTTATAAGAAACTCTTT.

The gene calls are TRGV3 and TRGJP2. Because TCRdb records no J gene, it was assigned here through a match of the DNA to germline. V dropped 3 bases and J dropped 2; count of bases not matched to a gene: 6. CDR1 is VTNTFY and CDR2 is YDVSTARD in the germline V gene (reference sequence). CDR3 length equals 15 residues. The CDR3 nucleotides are TGTGCCACCTGGGACGGCGGCAGTAGTGATTGGATCAAGACGTTT. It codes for CATWDGGSSDWIKTF.

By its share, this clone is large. CDR3 residues: CATWDGRGIKTF. In nucleotides, the CDR3 is TGTGCCACCTGGGATGGGCGCGGGATCAAGACGTTT. The chain recombines TRGV4 with TRGJP2. The J segment lost 12 bases and the V segment lost 0 bases, leaving 4 bases of the junction unmatched. CDR1 and CDR2 from the germline V gene are EGSTGY and YDSYTSSV. The CDR3 has 12 residues.

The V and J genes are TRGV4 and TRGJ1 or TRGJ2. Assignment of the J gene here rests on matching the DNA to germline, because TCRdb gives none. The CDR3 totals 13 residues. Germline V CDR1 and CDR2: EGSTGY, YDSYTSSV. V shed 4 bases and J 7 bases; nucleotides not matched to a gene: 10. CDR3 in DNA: TGTGCCACCTGGGAGGGGTTTGGCTATAAGAAACTCTTT. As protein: CATWEGFGYKKLF.

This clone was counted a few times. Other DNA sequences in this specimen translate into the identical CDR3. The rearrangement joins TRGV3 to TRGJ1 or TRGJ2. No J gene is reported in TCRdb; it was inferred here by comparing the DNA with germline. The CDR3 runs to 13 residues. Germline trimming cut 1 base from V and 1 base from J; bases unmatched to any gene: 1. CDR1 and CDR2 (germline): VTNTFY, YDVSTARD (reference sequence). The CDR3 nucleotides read TGTGCCACCTGGGACAGAAATTATTATAAGAAACTCTTT. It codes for CATWDRNYYKKLF.

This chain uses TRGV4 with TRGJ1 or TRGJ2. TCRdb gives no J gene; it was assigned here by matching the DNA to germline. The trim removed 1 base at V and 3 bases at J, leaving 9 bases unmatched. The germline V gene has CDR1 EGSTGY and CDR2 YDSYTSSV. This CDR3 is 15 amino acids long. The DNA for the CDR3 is TGTGCCACCTGGGATGGCCCTGCGGGTTATTATAAGAAACTCTTT. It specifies CATWDGPAGYYKKLF.

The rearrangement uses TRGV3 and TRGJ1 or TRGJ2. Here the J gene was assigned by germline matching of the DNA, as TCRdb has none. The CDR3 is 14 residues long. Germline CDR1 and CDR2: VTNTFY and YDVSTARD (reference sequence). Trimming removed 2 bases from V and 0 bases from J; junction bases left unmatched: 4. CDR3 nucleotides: TGTGCCACCTGGGACACACCGAATTATTATAAGAAACTCTTT. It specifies CATWDTPNYYKKLF.

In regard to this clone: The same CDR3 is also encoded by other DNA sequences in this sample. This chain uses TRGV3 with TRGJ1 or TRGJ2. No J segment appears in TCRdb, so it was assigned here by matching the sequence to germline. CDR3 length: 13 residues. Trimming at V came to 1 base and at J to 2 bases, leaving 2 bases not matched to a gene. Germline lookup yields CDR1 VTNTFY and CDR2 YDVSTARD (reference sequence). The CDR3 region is CATWDRHYYKKLF. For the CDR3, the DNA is TGTGCCACCTGGGACAGACATTATTATAAGAAACTCTTT.

The CDR3 region is CATWERGDWIKTF. CDR3 bases: TGTGCCACCTGGGAGCGGGGTGATTGGATCAAGACGTTT. This chain links TRGV8 with TRGJP2. Matching the DNA to germline supplied the J gene, which TCRdb does not give. Trimming took 4 bases from V and 6 from J; bases not matched to a gene: 5. The CDR3 runs 13 residues. The germline V gene has CDR1 VENAVY and CDR2 YDSYNSRV.

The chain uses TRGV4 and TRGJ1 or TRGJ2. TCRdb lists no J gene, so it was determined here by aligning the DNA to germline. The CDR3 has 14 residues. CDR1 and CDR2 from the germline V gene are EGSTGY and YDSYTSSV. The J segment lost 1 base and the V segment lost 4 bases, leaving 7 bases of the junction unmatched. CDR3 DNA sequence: TGTGCCACCTGGGACCCCCGTAATTATTATAAGAAACTCTTT. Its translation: CATWDPRNYYKKLF.

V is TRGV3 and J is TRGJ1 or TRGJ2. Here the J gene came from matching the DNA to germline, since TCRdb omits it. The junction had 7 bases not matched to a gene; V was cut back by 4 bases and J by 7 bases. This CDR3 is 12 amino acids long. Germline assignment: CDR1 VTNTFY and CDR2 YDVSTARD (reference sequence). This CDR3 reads CATWESGYKKLF. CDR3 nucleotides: TGTGCCACCTGGGAGTCCGGATATAAGAAACTCTTT.

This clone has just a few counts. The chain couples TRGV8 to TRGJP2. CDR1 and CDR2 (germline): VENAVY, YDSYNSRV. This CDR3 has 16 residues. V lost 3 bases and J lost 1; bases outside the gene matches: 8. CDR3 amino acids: CATWDERFSSDWIKTF. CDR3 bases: TGTGCCACCTGGGATGAGCGCTTTAGTAGTGATTGGATCAAGACGTTT.

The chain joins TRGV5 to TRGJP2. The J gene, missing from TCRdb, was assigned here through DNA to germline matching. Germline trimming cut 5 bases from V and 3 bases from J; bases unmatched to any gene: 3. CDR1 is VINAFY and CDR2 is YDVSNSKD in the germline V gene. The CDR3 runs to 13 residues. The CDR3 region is CATWVGSDWIKTF. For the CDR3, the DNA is TGTGCCACCTGGGTCGGTAGTGATTGGATCAAGACGTTT.

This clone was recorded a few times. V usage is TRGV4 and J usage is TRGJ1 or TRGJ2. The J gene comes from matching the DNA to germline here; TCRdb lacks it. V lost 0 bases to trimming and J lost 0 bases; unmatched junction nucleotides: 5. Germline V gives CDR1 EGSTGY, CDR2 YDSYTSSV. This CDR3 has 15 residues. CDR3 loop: CATWDGISNYYKKLF. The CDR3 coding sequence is TGTGCCACCTGGGATGGGATTTCGAATTATTATAAGAAACTCTTT.